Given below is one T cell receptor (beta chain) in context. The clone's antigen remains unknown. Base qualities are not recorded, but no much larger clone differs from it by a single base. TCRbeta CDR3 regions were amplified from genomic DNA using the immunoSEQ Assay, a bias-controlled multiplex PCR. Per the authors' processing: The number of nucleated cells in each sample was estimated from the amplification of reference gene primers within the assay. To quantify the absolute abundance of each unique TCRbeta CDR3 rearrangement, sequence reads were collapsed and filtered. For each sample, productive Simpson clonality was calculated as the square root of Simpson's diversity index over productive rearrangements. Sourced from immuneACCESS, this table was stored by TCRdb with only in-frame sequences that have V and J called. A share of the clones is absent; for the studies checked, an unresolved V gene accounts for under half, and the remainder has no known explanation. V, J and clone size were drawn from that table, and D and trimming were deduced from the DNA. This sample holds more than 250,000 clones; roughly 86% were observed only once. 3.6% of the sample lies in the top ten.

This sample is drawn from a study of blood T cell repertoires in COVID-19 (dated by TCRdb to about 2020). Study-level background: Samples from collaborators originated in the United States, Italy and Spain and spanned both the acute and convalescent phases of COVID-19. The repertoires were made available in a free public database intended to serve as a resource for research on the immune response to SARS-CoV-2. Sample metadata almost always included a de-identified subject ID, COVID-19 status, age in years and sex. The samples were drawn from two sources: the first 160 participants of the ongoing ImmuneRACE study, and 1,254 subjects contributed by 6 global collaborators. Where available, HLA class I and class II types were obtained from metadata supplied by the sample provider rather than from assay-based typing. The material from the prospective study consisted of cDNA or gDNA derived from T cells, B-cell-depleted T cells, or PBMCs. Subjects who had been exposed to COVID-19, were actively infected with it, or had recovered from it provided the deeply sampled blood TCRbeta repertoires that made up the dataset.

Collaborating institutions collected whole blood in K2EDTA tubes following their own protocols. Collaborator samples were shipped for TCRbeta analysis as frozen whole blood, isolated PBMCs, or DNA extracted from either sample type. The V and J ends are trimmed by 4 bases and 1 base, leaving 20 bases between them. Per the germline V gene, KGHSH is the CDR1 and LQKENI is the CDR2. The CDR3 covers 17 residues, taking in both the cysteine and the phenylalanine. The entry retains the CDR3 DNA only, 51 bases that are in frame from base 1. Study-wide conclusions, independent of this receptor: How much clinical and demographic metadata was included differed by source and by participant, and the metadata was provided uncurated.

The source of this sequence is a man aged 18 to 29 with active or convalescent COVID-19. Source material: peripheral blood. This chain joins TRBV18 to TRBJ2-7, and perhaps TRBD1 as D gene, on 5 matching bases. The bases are TGTGCCAGCTCACAACTGTATGAAGGACATGAGTCCTACGAGCAGTACTTC. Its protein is CASSQLYEGHESYEQYF.